This TCR beta chain was recovered during a study of CD8+ T cells in alopecia areata. Sequencing used cDNA as its template, made by extracting RNA and reverse transcribing it. The assay was immunoSEQ multiplex PCR, and TCRdb's table has in-frame clones only and misses some. The sample yields hundreds of thousands of clones, approximately 65% seen once. There are 13 residues in the CDR3. Between the trimmed V and J ends, which lost 1 base and 13 bases, there was a span of 11 bases. Germline V gene lookup returns CDR1 SGHTA and CDR2 FQGNSA. Indicated treatment: oral pan-JAK inhibitor, 5-10 mg twice daily.

The sequence came from a human donor with alopecia areata. The chain is built from TRBV7-2 and TRBJ1-6; D is unclear. The starting material was CD4+ T cells sorted from blood, obtained between weeks 44 and 45, from a patient treated with tofacitinib. The CDR3: CASSLEYQTPLHF. The CDR3 region has the DNA TGTGCCAGCAGCTTAGAATATCAGACGCCCCTCCACTTT.